This passage covers 22 T cell receptor beta chains from one sample sequenced in a study of blood T cell repertoires in COVID-19. Only in-frame clones appear in the TCRdb table, and some are missing; sequencing was by immunoSEQ multiplex PCR. The data hold around 150,000 clones, with approximately 88% observed a single time. Material for sequencing was PBMCs or T cells enriched from blood (not recorded which). Receptors were obtained from a woman aged 45 to 65 who had recovered from COVID-19.

The chain links TRBV6-5 to TRBJ2-1, with TRBD2 matching over 9 bases. Trimming removed 6 bases from V and 5 bases from J; junction bases left unmatched: 5. Germline assignment: CDR1 MNHEY and CDR2 SVGAGI. The CDR3 loop spans 14 amino acids. In DNA, the CDR3 is TGTGCCAGCAGGCTTAGCGGGGGCCACAATGAGCAGTTCTTC. Amino acids: CASRLSGGHNEQFF.

This clone is a singleton in its sample. The chain recombines TRBV19 with TRBJ1-1; 7 positions match TRBD1. The CDR3 contains 13 residues. Germline V gene sequence: CDR1 LNHDA, CDR2 SQIVND (reference sequence). The junction had 7 bases not matched to a gene; V was cut back by 5 bases and J by 7 bases. CDR3 bases: TGTGCCAGTAGTTCCTTGGGGACAGATGAAGCTTTCTTT. Translating gives CASSSLGTDEAFF.

The DNA of the CDR3 is TGTGCCAGCTCCGACAGGGCGCTATTCGGTGAGCAGTTCTTC. Residues: CASSDRALFGEQFF. This rearrangement joins TRBV25-1 to TRBJ2-1, with TRBD1 identical over 7 bases. The J segment lost 9 bases and the V segment lost 8 bases, leaving 13 bases of the junction unmatched. The CDR3 is 14 residues long. The V gene's germline CDR1 is MGHDK and CDR2 SYGVNS.

This clone appeared a single time. This chain connects TRBV19 to TRBJ1-2; 7 bases align to TRBD1. The germline gives CDR1 LNHDA, CDR2 SQIVND (reference sequence). With V trimmed by 5 bases and J by 8 bases, 11 bases remained unmatched. The length of the CDR3 is 14 residues. CDR3 bases: TGTGCCAGTAGTCCTCGAACAGGGGCGAGCGGCTACACCTTC. Residues: CASSPRTGASGYTF.

This clone occurred once. Mismatch with germline at one junction end may stem from a read error. V is TRBV24-1 and J is TRBJ2-3; 8 bases align to TRBD2. Germline loops: CDR1 KGHDR, CDR2 SFDVKD. CDR3 size: 15 residues. The CDR3 DNA sequence: TGTGCCACCAGCGATTCGGGACTAGGCACAGATACGCAGTATTTT. Its protein product is CATSDSGLGTDTQYF.

The J gene is TRBJ1-1, the V gene TRBV7-8; 8 bases fit TRBD1. The germline CDR1 and CDR2 sequences are SGHVS and FQNEAQ. The CDR3 is 16 residues long. V lost 4 bases and J lost 6; bases outside the gene matches: 13. CDR3 loop: CASSSSQIKQGAEAFF. Written as DNA, the CDR3 is TGTGCCAGCAGCTCCAGTCAGATAAAACAGGGGGCTGAAGCTTTCTTT.

The CDR3 sequence is CASSLGSNYEQYF. The CDR3 DNA reads TGTGCCAGCAGTTTGGGCAGTAACTACGAGCAGTACTTC. V and J are TRBV12-3 or TRBV12-4 and TRBJ2-7; D gene unclear. Trimming took 3 bases from V and 3 from J, leaving 9 bases between them. This CDR3 region has 13 residues.

This chain uses TRBV5-5 with TRBJ2-3; 8 nucleotides match TRBD2. V gave up 3 bases and J gave up 6 bases; unmatched junction bases: 9. Germline V gene sequence: CDR1 SGHKS, CDR2 YYEKEE (reference sequence). This CDR3 comprises 15 residues. The CDR3 loop reads CASSSTGTSPDTQYF. The CDR3 DNA follows: TGTGCCAGCAGCTCAACCGGGACTAGTCCCGATACGCAGTATTTT. The whole variable domain, remainder taken from reference TRBV5-5 and TRBJ2-3, is DAGVTQSPTHLIKTRGQQVTLRCSPISGHKSVSWYQQVLGQGPQFIFQYYEKEERGRGNFPDRFSARQFPNYSSELNVNALLLGDSALYLCASSSTGTSPDTQYFGPGTRLTVL.

With regard to this clone: Distinct nucleotide sequences in the sample also encode this CDR3. This chain uses TRBV19 with TRBJ1-4; TRBD1 matches 11 bases. CDR3 size: 17 residues. V gave up 3 bases and J gave up 6 bases; unmatched junction bases: 9. CDR1 and CDR2 (germline): LNHDA, SQIVND (reference sequence). CDR3: CASSILGTGGEDEKLFF. CDR3 coding DNA: TGTGCCAGTAGTATTTTAGGGACAGGGGGAGAGGATGAAAAACTGTTTTTT. Filled out from reference TRBV19 and TRBJ1-4, the complete variable domain reads DGGITQSPKYLFRKEGQNVTLSCEQNLNHDAMYWYRQDPGQGLRLIYYSQIVNDFQKGDIAEGYSVSREKKESFPLTVTSAQKNPTAFYLCASSILGTGGEDEKLFFGSGTQLSVL.

The chain recombines TRBV2 with TRBJ2-5, with 8 nucleotides matching TRBD2. This CDR3 region has 15 residues. With V trimmed by 6 bases and J by 0 bases, 6 bases remained unmatched. Germline CDR1 and CDR2: SNHLY and FYNNEI. The CDR3 reads CASRRAGANQETQYF. DNA for the CDR3: TGTGCCAGCAGACGAGCGGGGGCCAACCAAGAGACCCAGTACTTC.

As for this clone: Relative to the germline gene, one junction end is altered; a read error may explain this. J is TRBJ1-3 and V is TRBV7-2; 8 bases are a match to TRBD1. Germline values: CDR1 SGHTA, CDR2 FQGNSA. The CDR3 spans 16 residues. The chain's CDR3 is CASSLGPGTGGTTIYF. CDR3 DNA: TGTGCCAGCAGCTTAGGCCCCGGGACAGGAGGAACCACCATATATTTT.

The CDR3 DNA follows: TGTGCCAGCAGCCCTAAACGGGGTTACACCGGGGAGCTGTTTTTT. Translated, it gives CASSPKRGYTGELFF. This chain joins TRBV7-2 and TRBJ2-2; weak D call: TRBD2 (5 bases). From germline, CDR1 is SGHTA and CDR2 FQGNSA. The CDR3 has 15 residues. Trimming removed 5 bases at V and 3 bases at J, with 13 bases between.

The chain links TRBV10-1 to TRBJ2-3, with 16 nucleotides matching TRBD2. Trimming at V came to 6 bases and at J to 5 bases, leaving 14 bases not matched to a gene. Germline lookup yields CDR1 WNHNN and CDR2 SYGVQD (reference sequence). There are 19 residues in the CDR3. The CDR3 loop reads CASSSPGLAGGSHGDTQYF. CDR3 sequence (DNA): TGCGCCAGCAGCTCCCCGGGACTAGCGGGGGGGAGTCACGGAGATACGCAGTATTTT.

The chain has TRBV9 and TRBJ2-7, with TRBD1 matching 9 bases. V was clipped by 4 bases and J by 2 bases; unmatched bases: 22. Germline V CDR1 and CDR2: SGDLS, YYNGEE. The CDR3 sequence is 20 residues long. In DNA, the CDR3 is TGTGCCAGCAGCCCAGAGGTAGGGACAGGGATTCTCATAACGCCCTACGAGCAGTACTTC. This sequence encodes CASSPEVGTGILITPYEQYF.

The chain has TRBV19 and TRBJ2-7; tentative D call: TRBD1 (5 bases). The germline gives CDR1 LNHDA, CDR2 SQIVND (reference sequence). Deletions cut 6 bases from V and 0 bases from J, with 21 bases between. The CDR3 spans 17 residues. CDR3 residues: CASSPFSQGLSSYEQYF. In DNA, the CDR3 is TGTGCCAGTAGCCCCTTCTCCCAGGGCCTGAGCTCCTACGAGCAGTACTTC.

V and J are TRBV20-1 and TRBJ2-1; no reliable D call. The germline V and J ends were trimmed by 5 bases and 2 bases, with 4 bases remaining between them. Germline CDR1 is DFQATT and CDR2 is SNEGSKA (reference sequence). The CDR3 consists of 11 residues. The CDR3 coding sequence is TGCAGTGCTGACACCTACAATGAGCAGTTCTTC. Translating it yields CSADTYNEQFF.

The chain has TRBV5-6 and TRBJ1-5; D is ambiguous. The germline gives CDR1 SGHDT, CDR2 YYEEEE. Trimming took 0 bases from V and 6 from J, leaving 7 bases between them. The CDR3 length is 13 residues. CDR3 nucleotides: TGTGCCAGCAGCTTGGGACTGGGTCAGCCCCAGCATTTT. This translates into CASSLGLGQPQHF.

This clone has a single count. The chain recombines TRBV19 with TRBJ1-5; D ambiguous. There are 12 residues in the CDR3. The ends were cut back, 8 bases at V and 4 bases at J, with 9 bases in the middle. Germline lookup yields CDR1 LNHDA and CDR2 SQIVND (reference sequence). The CDR3 DNA follows: TGTGCCAGTCGCAGGAATAATCAGCCCCAGCATTTT. It yields the protein CASRRNNQPQHF.

J is TRBJ2-5 and V is TRBV5-1; D remains unclear. Trimming stripped 0 bases from V and 5 bases from J, with 11 bases between. The CDR3 is 14 residues long. Germline CDR1 SGHRS, CDR2 YFSETQ. The CDR3 loop is CASSLEVRQETQYF. The CDR3 nucleotides are TGCGCCAGCAGCTTGGAAGTGAGGCAGGAGACCCAGTACTTC.

This sequence joins TRBV10-2 and TRBJ2-7; TRBD1 aligns across 8 bases. Germline V gene data show CDR1 as WSHSY and CDR2 as SAAADI. The trim removed 10 bases at V and 0 bases at J, leaving 8 bases unmatched. The CDR3 is 14 residues long. CDR3 bases: TGCGCCACCAAGGGGGGACAGGCCTCCTACGAGCAGTACTTC. Translation: CATKGGQASYEQYF.

This sequence joins TRBV19 and TRBJ2-1; 7 bases map to TRBD1. Germline loops: CDR1 LNHDA, CDR2 SQIVND (reference sequence). The CDR3 loop spans 15 amino acids. J lost 4 bases, V lost 6 bases, and 9 bases had no gene match. The CDR3 region has the DNA TGTGCCAGTAGGGCGGACAGGAGTTCATACAATGAGCAGTTCTTC. Amino acids: CASRADRSSYNEQFF.

Comments on this clone: At one boundary the junction diverges from the germline segment, which might be a read error. V usage is TRBV7-9 and J usage is TRBJ2-4; no definite D call. In germline, CDR1 is SEHNR, CDR2 FQNEAQ (reference sequence). The CDR3 covers 13 residues. CDR3 in DNA: TGTGCCAGCAACTTAGCAGCCGGAAACATTCAGTACTTC. It is translated as CASNLAAGNIQYF.